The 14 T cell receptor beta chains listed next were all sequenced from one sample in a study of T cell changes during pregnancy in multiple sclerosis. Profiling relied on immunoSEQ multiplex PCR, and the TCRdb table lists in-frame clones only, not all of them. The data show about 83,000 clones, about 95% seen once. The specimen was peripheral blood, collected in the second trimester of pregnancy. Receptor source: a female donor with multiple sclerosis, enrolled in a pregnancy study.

The CDR3: CASSSGTGPETQYF. The DNA for the CDR3 is TGTGCCAGCAGTTCAGGGACAGGGCCAGAGACCCAGTACTTC. The chain recombines TRBV28 with TRBJ2-5; 9 bases are shared with TRBD1. In germline, CDR1 is MDHEN, CDR2 SYDVKM. The length of the CDR3 is 14 residues. The V segment lost 4 bases and the J segment 4 bases; nucleotides outside the gene matches: 4.

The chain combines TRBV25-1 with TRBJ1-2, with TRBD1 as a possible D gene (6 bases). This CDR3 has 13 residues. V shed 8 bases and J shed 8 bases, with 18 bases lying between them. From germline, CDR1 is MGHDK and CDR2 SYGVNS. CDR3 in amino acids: CASGETGYSGYTF. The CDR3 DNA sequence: TGTGCCAGCGGGGAAACAGGGTACTCCGGCTACACCTTC.

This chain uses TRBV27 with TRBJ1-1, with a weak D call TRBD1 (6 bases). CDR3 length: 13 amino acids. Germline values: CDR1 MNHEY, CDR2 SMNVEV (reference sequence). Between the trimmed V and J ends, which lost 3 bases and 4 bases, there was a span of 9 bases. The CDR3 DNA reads TGTGCCAGCAGTTTTAACAGGGCCACTGAAGCTTTCTTT. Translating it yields CASSFNRATEAFF.

The CDR3 sequence: CASSSGQGAYEQYF. CDR3 in DNA: TGTGCCAGCAGTTCCGGACAGGGGGCCTACGAGCAGTACTTC. The chain couples TRBV27 to TRBJ2-7; 10 positions agree with TRBD1. The CDR3 loop spans 14 amino acids. Germline assignment: CDR1 MNHEY and CDR2 SMNVEV (reference sequence). V lost 4 bases and J lost 2; bases outside the gene matches: 2.

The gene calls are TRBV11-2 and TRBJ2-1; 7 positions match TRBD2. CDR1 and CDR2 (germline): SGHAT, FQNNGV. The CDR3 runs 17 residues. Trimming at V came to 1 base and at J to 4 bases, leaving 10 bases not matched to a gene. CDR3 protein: CASSLVGGGRGYNEQFF. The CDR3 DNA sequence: TGTGCCAGCAGCTTAGTCGGGGGAGGGCGGGGTTACAATGAGCAGTTCTTC.

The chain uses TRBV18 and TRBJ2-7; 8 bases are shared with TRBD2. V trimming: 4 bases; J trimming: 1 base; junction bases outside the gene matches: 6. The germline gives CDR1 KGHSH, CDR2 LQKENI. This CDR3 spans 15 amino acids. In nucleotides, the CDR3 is TGTGCCAGCTCACGCTTAGCGGGATCTTCCTACGAGCAGTACTTC. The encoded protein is CASSRLAGSSYEQYF.

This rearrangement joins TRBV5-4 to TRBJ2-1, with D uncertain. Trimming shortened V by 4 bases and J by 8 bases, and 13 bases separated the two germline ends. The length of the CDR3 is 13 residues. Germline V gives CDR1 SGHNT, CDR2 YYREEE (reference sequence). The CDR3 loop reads CASSPSFYHEQFF. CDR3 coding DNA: TGTGCCAGCAGCCCAAGCTTTTACCATGAGCAGTTCTTC. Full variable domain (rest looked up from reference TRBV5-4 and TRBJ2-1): ETGVTQSPTHLIKTRGQQVTLRCSSQSGHNTVSWYQQALGQGPQFIFQYYREEENGRGNFPPRFSGLQFPNYSSELNVNALELDDSALYLCASSPSFYHEQFFGPGTRLTVL.

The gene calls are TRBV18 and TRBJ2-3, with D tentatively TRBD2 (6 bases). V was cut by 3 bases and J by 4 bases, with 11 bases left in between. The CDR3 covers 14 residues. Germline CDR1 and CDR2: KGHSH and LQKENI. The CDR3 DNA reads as TGTGCCAGCTCACCCCCGGGGGTTGCAGATACGCAGTATTTT. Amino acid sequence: CASSPPGVADTQYF. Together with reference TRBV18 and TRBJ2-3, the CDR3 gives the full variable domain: NAGVMQNPRHLVRRRGQEARLRCSPMKGHSHVYWYRQLPEEGLKFMVYLQKENIIDESGMPKERFSAEFPKEGPSILRIQQVVRGDSAAYFCASSPPGVADTQYFGPGTRLTVL.

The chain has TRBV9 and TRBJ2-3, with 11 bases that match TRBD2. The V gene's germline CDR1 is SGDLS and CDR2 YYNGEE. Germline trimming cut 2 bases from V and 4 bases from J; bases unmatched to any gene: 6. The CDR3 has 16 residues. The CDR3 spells CASSVYSGRAPDTQYF. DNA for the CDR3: TGTGCCAGCAGCGTTTATAGCGGGAGGGCCCCAGATACGCAGTATTTT.

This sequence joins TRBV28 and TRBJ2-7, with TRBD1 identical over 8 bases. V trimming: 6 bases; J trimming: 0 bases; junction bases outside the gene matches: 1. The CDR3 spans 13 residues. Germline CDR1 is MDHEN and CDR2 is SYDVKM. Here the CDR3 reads CASRGTGSYEQYF. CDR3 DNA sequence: TGTGCCAGCAGGGGGACAGGCTCCTACGAGCAGTACTTC.

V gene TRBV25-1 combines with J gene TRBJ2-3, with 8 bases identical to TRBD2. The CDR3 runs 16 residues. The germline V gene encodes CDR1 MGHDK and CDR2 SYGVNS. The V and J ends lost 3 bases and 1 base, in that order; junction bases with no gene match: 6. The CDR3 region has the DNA TGTGCCAGCAGTGATAGCCTAGCGGGTCGCACAGATACGCAGTATTTT. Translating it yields CASSDSLAGRTDTQYF.

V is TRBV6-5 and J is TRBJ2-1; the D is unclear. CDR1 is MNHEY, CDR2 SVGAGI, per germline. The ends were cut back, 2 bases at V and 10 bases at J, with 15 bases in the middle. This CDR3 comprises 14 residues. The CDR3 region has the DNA TGTGCCAGCAGTTACGGATCCCAGGTGAAGGAGCAGTTCTTC. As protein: CASSYGSQVKEQFF.

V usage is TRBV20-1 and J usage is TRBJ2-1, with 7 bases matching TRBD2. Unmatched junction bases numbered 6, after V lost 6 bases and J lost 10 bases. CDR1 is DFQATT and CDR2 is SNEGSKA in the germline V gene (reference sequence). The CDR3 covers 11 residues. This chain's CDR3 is CSARESGEQFF. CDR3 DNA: TGCAGTGCGCGGGAGTCTGGGGAGCAGTTCTTC.

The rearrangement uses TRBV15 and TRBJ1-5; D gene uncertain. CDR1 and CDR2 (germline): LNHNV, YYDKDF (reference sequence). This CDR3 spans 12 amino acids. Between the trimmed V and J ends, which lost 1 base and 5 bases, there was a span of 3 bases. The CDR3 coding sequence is TGTGCCACCAGCAGAGTCGATCAGCCCCAGCATTTT. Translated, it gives CATSRVDQPQHF.